Listed below are T cell receptor beta chains from one sample, sequenced in a study of metastatic and nonmetastatic thyroid tumors. TCRdb re-analyzed the PCR reads using MiXCR. The sample consists of around 89,000 clones, 14% to 15% of them appearing once. Sample: blood. These receptor sequences come from a female donor with papillary thyroid cancer or a benign thyroid nodule (not recorded which). Some clones in this sample may be carry-over from other donors' samples. Each CDR3 is given without its conserved first and last residue.

v_call	j_call	cdr3_aa
TRBV6-4	TRBJ1-1	ASSDQAF
TRBV20-1	TRBJ2-5	SARGTSGGKTQY
TRBV27	TRBJ2-5	ASSLGRGTREETQY
TRBV5-1	TRBJ2-7	ASSGVQGQLSYEQY
TRBV6-1	TRBJ2-6	ASNVDQRVLT
TRBV6-1	TRBJ1-5	ASSRNRGQMKSQPQH
TRBV6-1	TRBJ1-1	ASSRFGTEAF
TRBV12-3/TRBV12-4	TRBJ2-3	ASSMGPRGDTQY
TRBV5-8	TRBJ1-6	ASSLGDSNSPLH
TRBV12-3/TRBV12-4	TRBJ1-5	ASSGTGGINQPQH
TRBV7-6	TRBJ2-3	ASSLESAGGSDTQY